This is a list of T cell receptor beta chains from one sample in a study of a mutant IDH1 vaccine in newly diagnosed glioma. Using immunoSEQ multiplex PCR, the repertoire was profiled, and TCRdb retains in-frame clones only, with some absent. The sample shows fewer than 35,000 clones, more than 75% of them seen only once. The antigens for these receptors are not known. This sample comprised PBMCs, obtained from a glioma patient whose treatment included an IDH1 peptide vaccine. The receptors stem from a woman between 35 and 50 years old with glioma. Both conserved end residues are part of each CDR3. The D gene is left open where the match is weak. Some rows mark clone size as missing; the rest say once, few, many or name a class of expanded clone.

>TRBJ1-5|-|TRBD1|TRBV18
CASSPDRGSNQPQHF
TGTGCCAGCTCACCCGACAGGGGTAGCAATCAGCCCCAGCATTTT
>TRBJ1-1|-|-|TRBV27
CASSLWGPLNTEAFF
TGTGCCAGCAGTTTATGGGGACCCCTGAACACTGAAGCTTTCTTT
>TRBJ1-1|-|-|TRBV7-8
CASSSTGNTEAFF
TGTGCCAGCAGCTCAACAGGGAACACTGAAGCTTTCTTT
>TRBJ1-6|-|-|TRBV5-4
CASSPRTAQGYNSPLHF
TGTGCCAGCAGCCCCCGGACAGCCCAAGGCTATAATTCACCCCTCCACTTT
>TRBJ1-4|-|-|TRBV6-1
CASSPFASNEKLFF
TGTGCCAGCAGTCCCTTTGCGTCCAATGAAAAACTGTTTTTT
>TRBJ1-1|-|-|TRBV7-8
CASSFGAGDTEAFF
TGTGCCAGCAGCTTCGGAGCTGGGGACACTGAAGCTTTCTTT
>TRBJ2-5|-|-|TRBV2
CASGPSPETQYF
TGTGCCAGCGGCCCCAGTCCAGAGACCCAGTACTTC
>TRBJ2-7|-|TRBD2|TRBV14
CASSPRRGAYEQYF
TGTGCCAGCAGCCCCCGCCGGGGGGCCTACGAGCAGTACTTC
>TRBJ1-3|-|-|TRBV5-6
CASSGTRSGNTIYF
TGTGCCAGCAGCGGGACCCGGAGTGGAAACACCATATATTTT
>TRBJ2-7|-|TRBD2|TRBV7-2
CASSFGGGYEQYF
TGTGCCAGCAGCTTCGGGGGGGGCTACGAGCAGTACTTC
>TRBJ1-6|-|-|TRBV5-5
CASSLVLRTNIYNSPLHF
TGTGCCAGCAGCTTGGTCCTCCGAACTAACATCTATAATTCACCCCTCCACTTT
>TRBJ2-2|-|-|TRBV7-6
CASSRNTQAGELFF
TGTGCCAGCAGCCGAAACACGCAGGCGGGGGAGCTGTTTTTT
>TRBJ2-1|-|TRBD2|TRBV7-6
CASSLERGEQFF
TGTGCCAGCAGCCTTGAGCGGGGGGAGCAGTTCTTC
>TRBJ1-1|few|-|TRBV6-4
CASSDSGAGASTEAFF
TGTGCCAGCAGTGACTCGGGGGCAGGGGCTAGCACTGAAGCTTTCTTT
>TRBJ2-4|-|-|TRBV6-1
CASSEAGRAAKNIQYF
TGTGCCAGCAGTGAAGCGGGGCGGGCCGCCAAAAACATTCAGTACTTC
>TRBJ1-1|few|-|TRBV2
CASLGRGTNTEAFF
TGTGCCAGCCTGGGGCGTGGCACGAACACTGAAGCTTTCTTT
>TRBJ2-3|-|TRBD2|TRBV11-3
CASSSHSGGGDTQYF
TGTGCCAGCAGCTCTCACAGCGGGGGGGGAGATACGCAGTATTTT
>TRBJ1-1|-|-|TRBV7-9
CASSPSRPTEAFF
TGTGCCAGCAGCCCAAGTCGACCGACTGAAGCTTTCTTT
>TRBJ2-1|-|-|TRBV5-1
CASSARVNEQFF
TGCGCCAGCAGCGCCAGGGTCAATGAGCAGTTCTTC
>TRBJ1-3|-|-|TRBV5-1
CASSLAGGVSGNTIYF
TGCGCCAGCAGCTTGGCAGGCGGAGTATCTGGAAACACCATATATTTT
>TRBJ1-2|once|-|TRBV7-9
CASSLGSGTANYGYTF
TGTGCCAGCAGCTTAGGGTCGGGCACGGCGAACTATGGCTACACCTTC
>TRBJ2-1|-|-|TRBV7-6
CASRKTEIHNEQFF
TGTGCCAGCAGAAAGACAGAGATCCACAATGAGCAGTTCTTC
>TRBJ2-2|-|-|TRBV5-6
CASSEDQGYRELFF
TGTGCCAGCAGCGAGGACCAGGGGTACCGGGAGCTGTTTTTT
>TRBJ1-3|-|-|TRBV15
CATSRDYGVGPSSGNTIYF
TGTGCCACCAGCAGAGATTATGGGGTTGGCCCCAGCTCTGGAAACACCATATATTTT
>TRBJ1-1|-|-|TRBV12-5
CASGLVPLLGGNTEAFF
TGTGCTAGTGGTTTGGTACCCCTCCTCGGAGGGAACACTGAAGCTTTCTTT
>TRBJ1-2|-|TRBD1|TRBV7-8
CASSLAGSGGNYGYTF
TGTGCCAGCAGCTTAGCCGGGTCAGGGGGTAACTATGGCTACACCTTC
>TRBJ1-6|few|TRBD1|TRBV9
CASRDRSNSPLHF
TGTGCCAGTCGGGACAGGAGTAATTCACCCCTCCACTTT
>TRBJ2-5|-|-|TRBV11-2
CASSPEETQYF
TGTGCCAGCAGCCCTGAAGAGACCCAGTACTTC
>TRBJ2-4|-|-|TRBV11-2
CASSPAVGRNIQYF
TGTGCCAGCAGCCCAGCTGTTGGTAGAAACATTCAGTACTTC
>TRBJ1-1|-|-|TRBV7-2
CASSSRGDTEAFF
TGTGCCAGCAGCTCTAGGGGTGACACTGAAGCTTTCTTT
>TRBJ2-1|-|TRBD2|TRBV5-1
CASRAPGTSLPNEQFF
TGCGCCAGCAGGGCCCCCGGGACTAGCCTACCCAATGAGCAGTTCTTC
>TRBJ2-3|-|-|TRBV20-1
CSATSLDTQYF
TGCAGTGCTACGAGCTTGGATACGCAGTATTTT
>TRBJ2-7|medium-sized|TRBD1|TRBV10-3
CAISEGADAGGSYEQYF
TGTGCCATCAGTGAGGGTGCCGACGCAGGGGGTTCCTACGAGCAGTACTTC
>TRBJ2-1|-|TRBD2|TRBV30
CAWSFGGGPFNEQFF
TGTGCCTGGAGTTTCGGGGGGGGGCCCTTCAATGAGCAGTTCTTC
>TRBJ2-7|-|TRBD1|TRBV11-2
CASKGTALSYEQYF
TGTGCCAGCAAGGGGACAGCCCTCTCCTACGAGCAGTACTTC
>TRBJ1-5|-|-|TRBV5-1
CASSPVGVSNQPQHF
TGCGCCAGCAGCCCGGTGGGGGTAAGCAATCAGCCCCAGCATTTT
>TRBJ2-3|once|TRBD2|TRBV5-1
CASSALAGEGTDTQYF
TGCGCCAGCAGCGCTTTAGCGGGGGAGGGCACAGATACGCAGTATTTT
>TRBJ2-3|-|-|TRBV5-1
CASSRRSGTQYF
TGCGCCAGCAGCCGCCGTTCGGGTACGCAGTATTTT
>TRBJ1-3|-|-|TRBV5-1
CASSLMGLPGNTIYF
TGCGCCAGCAGCTTGATGGGTCTACCTGGAAACACCATATATTTT
>TRBJ1-3|-|-|TRBV6-1
CASSELPSGNTIYF
TGTGCCAGCAGTGAACTTCCCTCTGGAAACACCATATATTTT
>TRBJ2-2|-|TRBD1|TRBV6-1
CASSRGTGEAGELFF
TGTGCCAGCAGTAGGGGGACAGGGGAGGCCGGGGAGCTGTTTTTT
>TRBJ2-2|once|-|TRBV9
CASRPDLRGNGELFF
TGTGCCAGCAGGCCTGATCTGCGGGGTAACGGGGAGCTGTTTTTT
>TRBJ1-2|once|-|TRBV19
CASFGDREPTNYGYTF
TGTGCCAGCTTCGGGGACCGCGAACCTACTAACTATGGCTACACCTTC
>TRBJ1-2|-|-|TRBV27
CASSFVPGPGGYTF
TGTGCCAGCAGTTTCGTTCCGGGACCCGGAGGCTACACCTTC
>TRBJ2-7|-|-|TRBV5-8
CASSLRGKAYEQYF
TGTGCCAGCAGCTTACGGGGGAAGGCCTACGAGCAGTACTTC
>TRBJ1-2|-|-|TRBV2
CASSERPGDGYTF
TGTGCCAGCAGTGAAAGGCCAGGGGATGGCTACACCTTC
>TRBJ2-5|-|-|TRBV30
CAWAGVSQETQYF
TGTGCCTGGGCCGGAGTTTCTCAAGAGACCCAGTACTTC
>TRBJ1-1|-|-|TRBV4-1
CASSLHAGQNTEAFF
TGCGCCAGCAGCCTACACGCGGGACAGAACACTGAAGCTTTCTTT
>TRBJ1-2|-|TRBD1|TRBV11-2
CASSLGGTGPLYGYTF
TGTGCCAGCAGCTTAGGGGGGACAGGACCCCTCTATGGCTACACCTTC
>TRBJ1-1|few|-|TRBV7-8
CASSFPGQKEREAFF
TGTGCCAGCAGCTTCCCCGGGCAAAAAGAGCGTGAAGCTTTCTTT
>TRBJ2-6|few|-|TRBV29-1
CSVGERRGANVLTF
TGCAGCGTCGGCGAGCGGCGCGGGGCCAACGTCCTGACTTTC
>TRBJ1-1|-|-|TRBV28
CASSLSPEAFF
TGTGCCAGCAGTTTATCCCCTGAAGCTTTCTTT